The source of this T cell receptor beta chain is a study of blood T cells in healthy people across ages. All donors came from Russia, were Caucasian and healthy, and spanned ages roughly 6 to 100. Germline loops: CDR1 SGHTA, CDR2 FQGNSA. The V gene lost 3 bases and the J gene lost 11 bases, with 13 bases spanning the gap. This CDR3 spans 12 amino acids. Sample-barcoded 5' priming and a J-beta primer mix drove a second PCR of roughly 7 to 11 cycles. There were at least 2.5 million CDR3-containing paired-end reads obtained from each sample. One entry per CDR3 protein results from TCRdb running MiXCR on the 5' RACE reads. The sample comprises hundreds of thousands of distinct CDR3 sequences, less than 35% of which are singletons, and 15% to 20% rests with the top ten. A note on this clonotype: Its antigen remains unidentified.

Study-wide results and caveats: No conclusive comparison of naive versus antigen-experienced cells was possible with unsorted PBMCs.

J is TRBJ2-5 and V is TRBV7-2; unclear D gene. The sequencing input was blood. The sequence came from a woman over 75 in good health. The CDR3 sequence is CASSFLSFGQYF. The DNA for the CDR3 is TGTGCCAGCAGCTTTCTTTCCTTCGGGCAGTACTTC.